This TCR beta chain was observed in a study of Graves' ophthalmopathy and Graves' hyperthyroidism. Study background: Being free of ophthalmopathy for 18 months of follow-up defined stable hyperthyroidism. Study results and caveats: A 13-signature model separated ophthalmopathy from stable hyperthyroidism, reaching approximately 88% sensitivity and less than 82% specificity cross-validated.

On this clonotype: Its antigen is still unknown.

Amplified TCR beta CDR3 regions were obtained using RNA transcripts as template. HTBI primers were used in a first-round RT-PCR, which preceded a second-round multiplex PCR. MiXCR was run by TCRdb on the multiplex PCR reads, yielding one entry per CDR3 protein. Altogether around 1,200,000 distinct CDR3 sequences are present, 35% to 45% being singletons, with the ten largest covering 11%. The authors enrolled newly diagnosed hyperthyroidism patients aged 18 to 65 with under 2 months' duration. The CDR3 has 14 residues. Per germline, CDR1 SGHVS and CDR2 FQNEAQ. Trimming cost V 6 bases and J 12 bases, with 24 bases left between them.

Sequencing used peripheral blood or thyroid tissue (not recorded which). V usage is TRBV7-8 and J usage is TRBJ2-7; D remains ambiguous. The clonotype was recovered from an adult man with Graves' hyperthyroidism. The CDR3 spells CASSFKGQVPFLYF. DNA for the CDR3: TGTGCCAGCAGTTTTAAAGGGCAGGTCCCTTTTCTGTACTTC.